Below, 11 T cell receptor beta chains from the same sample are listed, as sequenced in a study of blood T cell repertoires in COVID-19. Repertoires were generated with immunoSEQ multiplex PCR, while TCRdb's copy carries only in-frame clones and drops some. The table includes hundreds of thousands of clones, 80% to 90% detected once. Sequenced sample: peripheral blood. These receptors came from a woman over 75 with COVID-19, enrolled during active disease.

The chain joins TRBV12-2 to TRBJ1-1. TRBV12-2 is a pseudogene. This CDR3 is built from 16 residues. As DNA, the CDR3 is TGTGCAAGTCGCTTATTGAGCCCGGGGGTGAGGACTGAAGCTTTCTTT. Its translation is CASRLLSPGVRTEAFF.

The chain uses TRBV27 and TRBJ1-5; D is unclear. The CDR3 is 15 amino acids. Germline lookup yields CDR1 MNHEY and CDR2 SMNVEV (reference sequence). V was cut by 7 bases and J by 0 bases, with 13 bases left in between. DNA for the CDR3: TGTGCCAGCATTTTGTCGGGAGATAGCAATCAGCCCCAGCATTTT. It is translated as CASILSGDSNQPQHF.

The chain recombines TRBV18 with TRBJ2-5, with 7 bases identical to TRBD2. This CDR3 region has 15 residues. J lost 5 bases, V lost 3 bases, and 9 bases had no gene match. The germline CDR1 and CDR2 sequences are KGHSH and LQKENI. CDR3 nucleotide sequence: TGTGCCAGCTCACCCCTAAGGACGCGGGAGGAGACCCAGTACTTC. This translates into CASSPLRTREETQYF.

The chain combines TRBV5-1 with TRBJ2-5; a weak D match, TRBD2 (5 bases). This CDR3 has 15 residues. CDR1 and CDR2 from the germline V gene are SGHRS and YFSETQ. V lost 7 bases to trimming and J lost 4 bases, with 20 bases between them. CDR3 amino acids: CASSLLGAVAETQYF. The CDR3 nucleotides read TGCGCCAGCTCACTCTTGGGAGCCGTCGCAGAGACCCAGTACTTC.

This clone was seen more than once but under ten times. The CDR3 region is CASSVGVGPQLFF. The CDR3 nucleotides are TGTGCCAGCAGCGTAGGGGTGGGGCCTCAACTGTTTTTT. This rearrangement joins TRBV9 to TRBJ1-4, with a tentative D call TRBD1 (5 bases). The CDR3 consists of 13 residues. The germline V gene encodes CDR1 SGDLS and CDR2 YYNGEE. Deletions cut 0 bases from V and 12 bases from J, with 12 bases between.

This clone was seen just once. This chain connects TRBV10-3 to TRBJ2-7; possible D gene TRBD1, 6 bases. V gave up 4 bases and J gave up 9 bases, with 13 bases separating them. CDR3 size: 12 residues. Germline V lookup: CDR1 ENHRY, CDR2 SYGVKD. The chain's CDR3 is CAISVGGGVQYF. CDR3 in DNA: TGTGCCATCAGTGTTGGTGGGGGCGTGCAGTACTTC.

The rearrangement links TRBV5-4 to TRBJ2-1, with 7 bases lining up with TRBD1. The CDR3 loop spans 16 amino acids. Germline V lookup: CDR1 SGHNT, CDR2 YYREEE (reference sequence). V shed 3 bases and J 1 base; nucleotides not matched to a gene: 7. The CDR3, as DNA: TGTGCCAGCAGCTGGGGACAGTTTATGTCCTACAATGAGCAGTTCTTC. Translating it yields CASSWGQFMSYNEQFF.

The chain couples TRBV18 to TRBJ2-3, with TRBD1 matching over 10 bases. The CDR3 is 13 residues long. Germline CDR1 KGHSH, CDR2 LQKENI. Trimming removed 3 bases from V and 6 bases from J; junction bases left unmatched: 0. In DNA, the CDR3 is TGTGCCAGCTCACCGGGACAGGGGGATACGCAGTATTTT. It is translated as CASSPGQGDTQYF.

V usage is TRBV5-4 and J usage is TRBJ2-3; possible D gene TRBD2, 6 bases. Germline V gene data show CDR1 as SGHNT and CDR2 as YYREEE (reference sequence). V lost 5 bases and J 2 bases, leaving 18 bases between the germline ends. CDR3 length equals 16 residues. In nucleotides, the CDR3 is TGTGCCAGCAGGGAGGAGGGTTCTGGTCTCACAGATACGCAGTATTTT. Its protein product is CASREEGSGLTDTQYF.

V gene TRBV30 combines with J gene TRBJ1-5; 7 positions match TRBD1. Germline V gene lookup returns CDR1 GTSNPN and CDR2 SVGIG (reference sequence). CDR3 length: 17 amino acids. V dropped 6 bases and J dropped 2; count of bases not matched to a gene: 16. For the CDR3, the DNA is TGTGCCTGTAGCTCGACAGGGAGATTCCCAGGCAATCAGCCCCAGCATTTT. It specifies CACSSTGRFPGNQPQHF. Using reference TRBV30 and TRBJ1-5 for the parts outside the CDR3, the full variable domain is SQTIHQWPATLVQPVGSPLSLECTVEGTSNPNLYWYRQAAGRGLQLLFYSVGIGQISSEVPQNLSASRPQDRQFILSSKKLLLSDSGFYLCACSSTGRFPGNQPQHFGDGTRLSIL.

CDR3 nucleotides: TGTGCCAGCAGTTTTTCTCCCTATTCGGCTGGAAACACCATATATTTT. Translating gives CASSFSPYSAGNTIYF. The chain is built from TRBV6-5 and TRBJ1-3; D remains ambiguous. The length of the CDR3 is 16 residues. Germline CDR1 MNHEY, CDR2 SVGAGI. The germline V and J ends were trimmed by 4 bases and 2 bases, with 15 bases remaining between them.